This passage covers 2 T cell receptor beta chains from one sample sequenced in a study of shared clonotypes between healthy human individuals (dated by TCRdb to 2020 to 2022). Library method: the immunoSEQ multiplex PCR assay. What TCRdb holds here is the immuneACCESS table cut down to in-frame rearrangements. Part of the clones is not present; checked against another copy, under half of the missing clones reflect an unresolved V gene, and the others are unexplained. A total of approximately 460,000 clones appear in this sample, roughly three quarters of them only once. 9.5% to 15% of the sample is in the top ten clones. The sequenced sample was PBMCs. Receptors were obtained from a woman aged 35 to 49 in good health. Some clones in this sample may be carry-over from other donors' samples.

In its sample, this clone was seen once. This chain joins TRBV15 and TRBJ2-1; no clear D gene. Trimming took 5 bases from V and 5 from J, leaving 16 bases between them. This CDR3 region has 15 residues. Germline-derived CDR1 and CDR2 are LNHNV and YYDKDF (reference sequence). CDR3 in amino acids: CATSPDIGLNNEQFF. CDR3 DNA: TGTGCCACCAGCCCAGACATCGGGTTAAACAATGAGCAGTTCTTC.

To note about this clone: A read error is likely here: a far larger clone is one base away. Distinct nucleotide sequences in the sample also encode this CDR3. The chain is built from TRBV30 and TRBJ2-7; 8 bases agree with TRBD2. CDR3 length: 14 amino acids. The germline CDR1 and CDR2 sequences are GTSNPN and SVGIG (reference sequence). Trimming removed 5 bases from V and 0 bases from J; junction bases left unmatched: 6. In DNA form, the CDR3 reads TGTGCCTGGCGAAAGGCGGGAGGCTCCTACGAGCAGTACTTC. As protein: CAWRKAGGSYEQYF.